This T cell receptor beta chain was found in a study of T cell responses to AZD1222 COVID-19 vaccine. This clone was seen a few times. The antigen remains unidentified. Trimming removed 7 bases from V and 1 base from J, with 11 bases in between. The CDR3 extends over 13 amino acids. CDR1 and CDR2 (germline): SQVTM, ANQGSEA. Study-wide findings and caveats: Possibly, clonal diversity was underestimated; donors were largely white British and included more females. Unmutated variant regions are reportedly the target of nearly half of TCRs that are spike-specific. Two AZD1222 administrations were followed by greater Spike-specific TCR breadth and depth.

Sequencing used immunoSEQ multiplex PCR; TCRdb keeps in-frame clones, though not all of them. In the table there are some 150,000 clones, roughly 85% of which are singletons. The V call is TRBV29-1, the J call TRBJ1-5; D gene ambiguous. The sequence was obtained from an adult who received the MenACWY meningococcal vaccine as a control. Sequencing was performed on peripheral blood, taken 28 days after the second dose of the MenACWY control vaccine. The CDR3 is CSAMIRSNQPQHF. CDR3 bases: TGCAGCGCCATGATTAGGAGCAATCAGCCCCAGCATTTT. Filled out from reference TRBV29-1 and TRBJ1-5, the complete variable domain reads SAVISQKPSRDICQRGTSLTIQCQVDSQVTMMFWYRQQPGQSLTLIATANQGSEATYESGFVIDKFPISRPNLTFSTLTVSNMSPEDSSIYLCSAMIRSNQPQHFGDGTRLSIL.